This paragraph covers one T cell receptor beta chain sequence. The data stem from a study of T cells in Graves' hyperthyroidism and ophthalmopathy. Every diagnosis used clinical symptoms, serum thyroxine and TRAb, thyroid ultrasound and orbital computed tomography. Researchers took RNA transcripts and amplified the TCR beta CDR3 regions from them. The HTBI primer set was used in a first-round RT-PCR of the TCR CDR3. One entry per CDR3 protein, called by TCRdb with MiXCR from the multiplex PCR reads. The sample has roughly 500,000 distinct CDR3 sequences, around 50% seen once; the top ten hold about 45%. Input material: peripheral blood or thyroid tissue (not recorded which). This receptor was identified in an adult woman with Graves' disease, either hyperthyroidism or ophthalmopathy (not recorded which).

The CDR3 DNA is TGTGCCAGCAGCTTCGGTGGCGGGGGCCCCTACGAGCAGTACTTC. It yields the protein CASSFGGGGPYEQYF. This chain connects TRBV13 to TRBJ2-7, with D perhaps TRBD2 (7 bases). CDR1 is PRHDT and CDR2 is FYEKMQ in the germline V gene (reference sequence). Trimming stripped 3 bases from V and 2 bases from J, with 14 bases between. The CDR3 has 15 residues.